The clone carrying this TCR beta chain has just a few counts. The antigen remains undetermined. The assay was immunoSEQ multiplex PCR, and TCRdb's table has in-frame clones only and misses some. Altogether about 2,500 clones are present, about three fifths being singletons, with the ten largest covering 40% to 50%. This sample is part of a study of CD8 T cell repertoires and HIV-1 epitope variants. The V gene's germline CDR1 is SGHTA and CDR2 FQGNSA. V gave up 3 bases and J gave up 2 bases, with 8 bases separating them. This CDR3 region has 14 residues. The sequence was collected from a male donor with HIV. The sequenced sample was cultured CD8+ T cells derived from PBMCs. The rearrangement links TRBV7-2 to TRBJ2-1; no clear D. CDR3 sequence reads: CASSFYMTYNEQFF. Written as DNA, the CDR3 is TGTGCCAGCAGCTTTTACATGACCTACAATGAGCAGTTCTTC.